This T cell receptor (beta chain) was recorded in a study of T cells in Graves' hyperthyroidism and ophthalmopathy. The germline V gene has CDR1 MDHEN and CDR2 SYDVKM. There are 20 residues in the CDR3. J gave up 8 bases and V 2 bases, and 21 bases lay outside the gene matches. TCR beta CDR3 region amplification was performed from RNA transcripts. TCR CDR3 regions were first amplified by RT-PCR with HTBI primers. One entry per CDR3 protein results from TCRdb running MiXCR on the multiplex PCR reads. The sample carries about 500,000 distinct CDR3 sequences, 16% recorded once. This clonotype came up many times.

The sequence was obtained from a woman in her 30s with Graves' ophthalmopathy. The V gene is TRBV28, the J gene TRBJ2-1, with TRBD2 matching over 10 bases. The specimen was blood. The CDR3 DNA follows: TGTGCCAGCAGTTTAAGTGTGGAAAGGGGCAGGGGACTAGCGAACGATGAGCAGTTCTTC. Protein sequence: CASSLSVERGRGLANDEQFF. Complete variable domain (other parts from reference TRBV28 and TRBJ2-1): DVKVTQSSRYLVKRTGEKVFLECVQDMDHENMFWYRQDPGLGLRLIYFSYDVKMKEKGDIPEGYSVSREKKERFSLILESASTNQTSMYLCASSLSVERGRGLANDEQFFGPGTRLTVL.